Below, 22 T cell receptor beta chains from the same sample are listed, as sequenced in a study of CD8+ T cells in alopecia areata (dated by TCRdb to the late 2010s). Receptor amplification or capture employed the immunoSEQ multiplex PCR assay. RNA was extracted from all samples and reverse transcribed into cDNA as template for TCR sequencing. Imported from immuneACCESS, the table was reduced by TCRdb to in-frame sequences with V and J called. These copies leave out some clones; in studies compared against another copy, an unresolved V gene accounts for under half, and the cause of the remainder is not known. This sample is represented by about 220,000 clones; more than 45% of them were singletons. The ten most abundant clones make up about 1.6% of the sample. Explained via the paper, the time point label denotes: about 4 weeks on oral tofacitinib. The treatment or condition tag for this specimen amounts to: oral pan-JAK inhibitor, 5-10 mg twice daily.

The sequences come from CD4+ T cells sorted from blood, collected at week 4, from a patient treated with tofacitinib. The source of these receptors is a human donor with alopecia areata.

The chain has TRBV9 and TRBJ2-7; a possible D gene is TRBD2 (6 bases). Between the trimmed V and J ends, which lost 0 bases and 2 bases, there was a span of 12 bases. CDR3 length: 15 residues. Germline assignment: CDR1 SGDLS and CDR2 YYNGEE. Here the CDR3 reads CASSVDPGETYEQYF. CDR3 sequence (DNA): TGTGCCAGCAGCGTAGATCCGGGAGAAACCTACGAGCAGTACTTC.

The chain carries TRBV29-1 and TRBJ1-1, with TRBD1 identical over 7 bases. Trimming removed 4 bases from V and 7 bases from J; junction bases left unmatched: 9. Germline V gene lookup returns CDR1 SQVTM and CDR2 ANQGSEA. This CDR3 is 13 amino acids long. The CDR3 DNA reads TGCAGCGTTGTTTCGGGGACAGTTGGTGAAGCTTTCTTT. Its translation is CSVVSGTVGEAFF. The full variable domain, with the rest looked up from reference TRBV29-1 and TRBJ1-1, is SAVISQKPSRDICQRGTSLTIQCQVDSQVTMMFWYRQQPGQSLTLIATANQGSEATYESGFVIDKFPISRPNLTFSTLTVSNMSPEDSSIYLCSVVSGTVGEAFFGQGTRLTVV.

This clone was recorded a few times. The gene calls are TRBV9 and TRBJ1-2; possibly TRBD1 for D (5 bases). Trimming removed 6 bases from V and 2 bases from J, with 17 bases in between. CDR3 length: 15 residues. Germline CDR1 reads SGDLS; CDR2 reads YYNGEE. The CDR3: CASTGGGGRNYGYTF. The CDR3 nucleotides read TGTGCCAGCACCGGGGGAGGAGGACGAAACTATGGCTACACCTTC.

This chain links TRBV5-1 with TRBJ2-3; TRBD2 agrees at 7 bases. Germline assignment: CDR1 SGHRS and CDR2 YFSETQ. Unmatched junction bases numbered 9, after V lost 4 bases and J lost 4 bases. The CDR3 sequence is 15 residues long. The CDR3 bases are TGCGCCAGCAGCCCCCCTGGGGGGGAAGCAGATACGCAGTATTTT. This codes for CASSPPGGEADTQYF.

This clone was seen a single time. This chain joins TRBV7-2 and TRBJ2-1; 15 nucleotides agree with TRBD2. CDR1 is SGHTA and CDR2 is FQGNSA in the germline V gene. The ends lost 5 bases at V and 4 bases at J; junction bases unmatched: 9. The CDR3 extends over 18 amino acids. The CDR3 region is CASSLGLAGGPSYNEQFF. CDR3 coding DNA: TGTGCCAGCAGCCTCGGACTAGCGGGGGGGCCAAGTTACAATGAGCAGTTCTTC.

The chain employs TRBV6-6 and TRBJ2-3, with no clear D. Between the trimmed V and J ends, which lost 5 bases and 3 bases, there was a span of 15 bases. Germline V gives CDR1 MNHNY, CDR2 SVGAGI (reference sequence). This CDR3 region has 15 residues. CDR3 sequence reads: CASSTRLDITDTQYF. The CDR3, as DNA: TGTGCCAGCAGTACCCGTCTAGATATTACAGATACGCAGTATTTT.

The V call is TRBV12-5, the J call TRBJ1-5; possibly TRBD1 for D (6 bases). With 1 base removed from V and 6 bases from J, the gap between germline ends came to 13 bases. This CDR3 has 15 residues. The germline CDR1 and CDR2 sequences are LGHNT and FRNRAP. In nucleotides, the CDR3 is TGTGCTAGTGGTTTGGATCGGAGGGGGGCTCAGCCCCAGCATTTT. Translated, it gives CASGLDRRGAQPQHF.

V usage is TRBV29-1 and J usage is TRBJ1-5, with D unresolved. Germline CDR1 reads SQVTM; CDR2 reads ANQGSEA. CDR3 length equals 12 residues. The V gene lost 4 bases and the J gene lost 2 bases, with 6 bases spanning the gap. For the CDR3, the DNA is TGCAGCGTTGCCGAGGGCAATCAGCCCCAGCATTTT. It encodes CSVAEGNQPQHF. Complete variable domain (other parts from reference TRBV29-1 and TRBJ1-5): SAVISQKPSRDICQRGTSLTIQCQVDSQVTMMFWYRQQPGQSLTLIATANQGSEATYESGFVIDKFPISRPNLTFSTLTVSNMSPEDSSIYLCSVAEGNQPQHFGDGTRLSIL.

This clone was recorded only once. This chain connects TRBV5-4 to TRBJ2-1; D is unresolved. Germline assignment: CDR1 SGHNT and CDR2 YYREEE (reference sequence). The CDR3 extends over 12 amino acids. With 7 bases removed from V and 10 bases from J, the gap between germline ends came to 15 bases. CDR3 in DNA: TGTGCCAGCCTGCCTTTTTCGAGCGAGCAGTTCTTC. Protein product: CASLPFSSEQFF.

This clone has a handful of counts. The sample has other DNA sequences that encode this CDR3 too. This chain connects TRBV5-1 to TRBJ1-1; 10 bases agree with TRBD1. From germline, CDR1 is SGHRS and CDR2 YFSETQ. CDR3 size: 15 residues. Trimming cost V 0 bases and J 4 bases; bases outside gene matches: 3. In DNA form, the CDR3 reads TGCGCCAGCAGCTTGGCGACAGGGGGCCCCACTGAAGCTTTCTTT. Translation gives CASSLATGGPTEAFF.

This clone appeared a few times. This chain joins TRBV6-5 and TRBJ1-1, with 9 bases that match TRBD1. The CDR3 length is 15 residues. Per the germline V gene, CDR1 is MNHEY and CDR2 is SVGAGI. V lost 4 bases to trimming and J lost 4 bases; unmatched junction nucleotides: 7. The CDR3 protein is CASSLGQGGGTEAFF. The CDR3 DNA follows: TGTGCCAGCAGTTTGGGACAGGGAGGGGGCACTGAAGCTTTCTTT.

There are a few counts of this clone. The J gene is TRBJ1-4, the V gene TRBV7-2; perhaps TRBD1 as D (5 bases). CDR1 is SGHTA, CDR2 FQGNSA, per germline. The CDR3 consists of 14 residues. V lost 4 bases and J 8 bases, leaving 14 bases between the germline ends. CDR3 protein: CASSWDPTREKLFF. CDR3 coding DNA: TGTGCCAGCAGCTGGGACCCCACCAGAGAAAAACTGTTTTTT.

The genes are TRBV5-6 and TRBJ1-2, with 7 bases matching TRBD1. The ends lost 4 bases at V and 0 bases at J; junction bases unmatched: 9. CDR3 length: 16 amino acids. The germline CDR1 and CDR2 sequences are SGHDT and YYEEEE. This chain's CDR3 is CASSRAGGRANYGYTF. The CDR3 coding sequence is TGTGCCAGCAGCCGGGCAGGGGGTCGGGCTAACTATGGCTACACCTTC.

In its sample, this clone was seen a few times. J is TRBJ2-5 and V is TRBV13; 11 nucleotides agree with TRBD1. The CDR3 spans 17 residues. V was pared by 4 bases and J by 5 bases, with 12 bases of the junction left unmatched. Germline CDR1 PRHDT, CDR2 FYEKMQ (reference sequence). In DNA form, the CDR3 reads TGTGCCAGCAGCTCTGGACAGGGGGCGCTTGCAGGGGAGACCCAGTACTTC. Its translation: CASSSGQGALAGETQYF.

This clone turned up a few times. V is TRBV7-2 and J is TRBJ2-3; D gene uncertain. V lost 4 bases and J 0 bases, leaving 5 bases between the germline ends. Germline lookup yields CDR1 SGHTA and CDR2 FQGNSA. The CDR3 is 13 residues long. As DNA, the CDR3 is TGTGCCAGCAGCTCGGACAGCACAGATACGCAGTATTTT. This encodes CASSSDSTDTQYF.

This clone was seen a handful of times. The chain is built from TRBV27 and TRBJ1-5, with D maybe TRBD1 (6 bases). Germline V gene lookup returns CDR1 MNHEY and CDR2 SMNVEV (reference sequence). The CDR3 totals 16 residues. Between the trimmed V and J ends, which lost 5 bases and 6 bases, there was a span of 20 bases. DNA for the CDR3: TGTGCCAGCAGTCCTCACCATGGGGCAGGGGCTCAGCCCCAGCATTTT. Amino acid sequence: CASSPHHGAGAQPQHF.

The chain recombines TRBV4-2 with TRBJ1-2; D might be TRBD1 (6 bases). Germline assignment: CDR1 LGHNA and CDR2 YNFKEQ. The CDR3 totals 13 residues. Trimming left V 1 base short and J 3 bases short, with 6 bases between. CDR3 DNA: TGTGCCAGCAGCCAAGGGACAGACTATGGCTACACCTTC. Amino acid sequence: CASSQGTDYGYTF.

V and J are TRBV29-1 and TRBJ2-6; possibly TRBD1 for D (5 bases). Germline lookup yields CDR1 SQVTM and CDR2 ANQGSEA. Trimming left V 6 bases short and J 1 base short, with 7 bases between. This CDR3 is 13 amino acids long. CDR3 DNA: TGCAGCGTGTCAGGGTCTGGGGCCAACGTCCTGACTTTC. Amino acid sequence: CSVSGSGANVLTF.

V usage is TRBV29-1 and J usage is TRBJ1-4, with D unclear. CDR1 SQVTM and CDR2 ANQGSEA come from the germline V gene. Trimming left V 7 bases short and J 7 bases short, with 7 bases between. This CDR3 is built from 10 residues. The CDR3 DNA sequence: TGCAGCGGTTTGTCTGAAAAACTGTTTTTT. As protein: CSGLSEKLFF.

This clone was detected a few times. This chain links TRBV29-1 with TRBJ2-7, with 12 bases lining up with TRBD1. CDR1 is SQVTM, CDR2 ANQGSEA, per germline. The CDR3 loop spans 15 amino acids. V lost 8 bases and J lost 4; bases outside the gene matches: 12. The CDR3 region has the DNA TGCAGCTCACTCTCCGGGACAGGGGGCGAGTACGAGCAGTACTTC. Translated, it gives CSSLSGTGGEYEQYF.

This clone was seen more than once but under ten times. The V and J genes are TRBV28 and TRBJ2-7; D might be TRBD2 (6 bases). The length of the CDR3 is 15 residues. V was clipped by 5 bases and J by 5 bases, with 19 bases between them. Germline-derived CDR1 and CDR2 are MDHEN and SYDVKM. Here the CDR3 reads CASSPAAGMSDEQYF. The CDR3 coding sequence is TGTGCCAGCAGTCCGGCTGCGGGAATGAGCGACGAGCAGTACTTC. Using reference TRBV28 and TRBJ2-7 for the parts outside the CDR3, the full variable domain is DVKVTQSSRYLVKRTGEKVFLECVQDMDHENMFWYRQDPGLGLRLIYFSYDVKMKEKGDIPEGYSVSREKKERFSLILESASTNQTSMYLCASSPAAGMSDEQYFGPGTRLTVT.

In DNA, the CDR3 is TGCAGCGTTTCTGACGCCAACGAAGCTTTCTTT. This encodes CSVSDANEAFF. The chain carries TRBV29-1 and TRBJ1-1; D gene ambiguous. The germline V gene has CDR1 SQVTM and CDR2 ANQGSEA. The V end was cut by 5 bases, the J end by 8 bases, with 12 bases between. The CDR3 extends over 11 amino acids.